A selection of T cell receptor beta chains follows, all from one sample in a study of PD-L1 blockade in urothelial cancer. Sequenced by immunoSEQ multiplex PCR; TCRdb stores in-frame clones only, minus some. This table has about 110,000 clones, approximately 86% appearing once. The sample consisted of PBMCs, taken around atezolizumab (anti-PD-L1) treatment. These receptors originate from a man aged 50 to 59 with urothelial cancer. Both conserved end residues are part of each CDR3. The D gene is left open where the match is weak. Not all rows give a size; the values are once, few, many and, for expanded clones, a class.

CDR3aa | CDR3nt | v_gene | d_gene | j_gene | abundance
CASSLTGKEQYF | TGTGCCAGCAGCTTAACGGGGAAGGAGCAGTACTTC | TRBV5-5 | - | TRBJ2-7 | -
CASSRAGETQYF | TGTGCCAGCAGCCGGGCCGGAGAGACCCAGTACTTC | TRBV4-2 | - | TRBJ2-5 | -
CAISESLGQGQFYEQYF | TGTGCCATCAGTGAGTCGCTAGGACAGGGACAATTCTACGAGCAGTACTTC | TRBV10-3 | TRBD1 | TRBJ2-7 | -
CASSLGQFNGYTF | TGTGCCAGCAGCTTAGGGCAATTCAATGGCTACACCTTC | TRBV7-8 | - | TRBJ1-2 | -
CASSRDRGNQPQHF | TGTGCCAGCAGTAGAGACAGGGGCAATCAGCCCCAGCATTTT | TRBV6-5 | TRBD1 | TRBJ1-5 | -
CASRSQVGIYGYTF | TGTGCCAGCAGATCTCAGGTCGGGATCTATGGCTACACCTTC | TRBV27 | - | TRBJ1-2 | -
CASSFWRKSDGYTF | TGTGCCAGCAGCTTTTGGCGAAAAAGCGATGGCTACACCTTC | TRBV7-2 | - | TRBJ1-2 | many
CASSRGANTEAFF | TGTGCCAGCAGCAGGGGCGCGAACACTGAAGCTTTCTTT | TRBV11-3 | - | TRBJ1-1 | -
CASSPGLAGAGQETQYF | TGTGCCAGCAGCCCGGGACTAGCGGGAGCGGGTCAAGAGACCCAGTACTTC | TRBV5-8 | TRBD2 | TRBJ2-5 | -
CASSRGRSSYNEQFF | TGTGCCAGCTCGCGGGGACGCAGCTCCTACAATGAGCAGTTCTTC | TRBV13 | - | TRBJ2-1 | -
CASAPTGGVTEAFF | TGTGCCAGCGCGCCGACAGGGGGCGTCACTGAAGCTTTCTTT | TRBV18 | TRBD1 | TRBJ1-1 | -
CSVVRGSGNTIYF | TGCAGCGTTGTAAGGGGGTCGGGAAACACCATATATTTT | TRBV29-1 | - | TRBJ1-3 | -
CASSKQGPQGAFF | TGTGCCAGCAGCAAACAGGGTCCCCAGGGAGCTTTCTTT | TRBV7-9 | - | TRBJ1-1 | -
CASSYSKVGTGIKQYF | TGTGCCAGCAGTTACTCGAAGGTTGGGACAGGGATCAAGCAGTACTTC | TRBV6-5 | TRBD1 | TRBJ2-7 | -
CASSLADRVGEQYF | TGCGCCAGCAGCTTGGCGGACAGGGTCGGCGAGCAGTACTTC | TRBV5-1 | TRBD1 | TRBJ2-7 | -
CASRQSTSGRLTGELFF | TGCGCCAGCAGGCAATCGACTAGCGGGAGGTTGACCGGGGAGCTGTTTTTT | TRBV10-2 | TRBD2 | TRBJ2-2 | -
CASSVEGMGNTEAFF | TGTGCCAGCAGCGTAGAGGGGATGGGGAACACTGAAGCTTTCTTT | TRBV9 | - | TRBJ1-1 | -
CASRDGQGNYGYTF | TGTGCCAGCAGAGACGGACAGGGGAACTATGGCTACACCTTC | TRBV28 | TRBD1 | TRBJ1-2 | -
CATSVREGREQYF | TGTGCCACCAGTGTCCGGGAGGGTCGTGAGCAGTACTTC | TRBV15 | TRBD2 | TRBJ2-7 | -
CASSSGQYTYNSPLHF | TGTGCCAGCAGTTCAGGACAGTACACCTATAATTCACCCCTCCACTTT | TRBV28 | - | TRBJ1-6 | -
CASRGKGRQPQHF | TGTGCCAGCAGGGGAAAGGGGCGTCAGCCCCAGCATTTT | TRBV6-5 | - | TRBJ1-5 | -
CASSDPGTLYQQYF | TGTGCCAGCTCTGACCCCGGGACTTTATACCAGCAGTACTTC | TRBV28 | - | TRBJ2-7 | -
CASRQGSSYNSPLHF | TGTGCCAGTAGACAGGGAAGCTCCTATAATTCACCCCTCCACTTT | TRBV19 | - | TRBJ1-6 | -
CASSWGTSGFIDNEQFF | TGTGCCAGCAGTTGGGGGACTAGCGGGTTTATAGACAATGAGCAGTTCTTC | TRBV25-1 | TRBD2 | TRBJ2-1 | -
CAWSDGLAKNIQYF | TGTGCCTGGAGTGATGGGCTAGCCAAAAACATTCAGTACTTC | TRBV30 | - | TRBJ2-4 | -
CASSFRSGEAFF | TGTGCCAGCAGTTTCAGGTCAGGGGAAGCTTTCTTT | TRBV28 | - | TRBJ1-1 | few
CASSSGLAGAQQYF | TGTGCCAGCAGTTCTGGGCTAGCGGGAGCACAGCAGTACTTC | TRBV28 | TRBD2 | TRBJ2-7 | -
CASSLGDRSNQPQHF | TGTGCCAGCAGCTTGGGGGACAGAAGCAATCAGCCCCAGCATTTT | TRBV5-6 | TRBD1 | TRBJ1-5 | -
CASSWGARGSYNEQFF | TGTGCCAGCAGTTGGGGGGCGCGGGGGTCCTACAATGAGCAGTTCTTC | TRBV28 | - | TRBJ2-1 | -
CASRIRGDEKLFF | TGTGCCAGCAGGATCAGGGGGGATGAAAAACTGTTTTTT | TRBV6-6 | TRBD1 | TRBJ1-4 | -
CASSLGRRNSPLHF | TGTGCCAGCAGCTTAGGACGGCGGAATTCACCCCTCCACTTT | TRBV7-8 | - | TRBJ1-6 | -
CAWSVRDIKNIQYF | TGTGCCTGGAGTGTACGGGACATAAAAAACATTCAGTACTTC | TRBV30 | - | TRBJ2-4 | -
CASSVGGDNYGYTF | TGTGCCAGCAGCGTAGGGGGGGATAACTATGGCTACACCTTC | TRBV9 | - | TRBJ1-2 | once
CASDRGGIGLFDSNQPQHF | TGCGCCAGCGACCGCGGGGGGATCGGGCTTTTTGACAGCAATCAGCCCCAGCATTTT | TRBV10-1 | - | TRBJ1-5 | few
CATSRVGTGINEQFF | TGTGCCACCAGCAGAGTGGGGACAGGGATTAATGAGCAGTTCTTC | TRBV15 | TRBD1 | TRBJ2-1 | -
CASSLTEAVWNYEQYF | TGTGCCAGCAGCTTAACAGAAGCGGTTTGGAACTACGAGCAGTACTTC | TRBV7-8 | - | TRBJ2-7 | -
CASSNETLAGVAKNIQYF | TGTGCCAGCAGCAACGAGACTCTAGCGGGAGTCGCCAAAAACATTCAGTACTTC | TRBV11-2 | TRBD2 | TRBJ2-4 | -
CASGSGRAVDTQYF | TGCGCCAGCGGTAGCGGGAGGGCCGTGGATACGCAGTATTTT | TRBV5-1 | TRBD2 | TRBJ2-3 | -
CASSIVSGTGLEQYF | TGTGCCAGTAGTATAGTCTCCGGGACAGGGCTCGAGCAGTACTTC | TRBV19 | TRBD1 | TRBJ2-7 | -
CASSTYGNEQFF | TGCGCCAGCAGCACCTACGGCAATGAGCAGTTCTTC | TRBV5-1 | - | TRBJ2-1 | -
CASSVDLAGGSTGAQYF | TGTGCCAGCAGCGTAGATCTAGCGGGAGGGTCTACCGGGGCCCAGTACTTC | TRBV9 | TRBD2 | TRBJ2-5 | -
CASSLVGLEETQYF | TGTGCCAGCAGCTTAGTGGGACTAGAGGAGACCCAGTACTTC | TRBV7-9 | TRBD2 | TRBJ2-5 | -
CASSTNRDNEQFF | TGTGCCAGCAGCACAAACAGGGACAATGAGCAGTTCTTC | TRBV11-3 | - | TRBJ2-1 | -